This paragraph reports one T cell receptor beta chain. The data stem from a study of cytomegalovirus exposure and HLA in healthy donors. Assay used: immunoSEQ multiplex PCR; TCRdb lists only in-frame clones, some missing. Here the sample spans around 150,000 clones, around 85% being singletons. The germline V gene encodes CDR1 SGHNT and CDR2 YYREEE (reference sequence). The CDR3 has 15 amino acids. V was trimmed by 5 bases and J by 6 bases, leaving 17 bases between them. The chain carries TRBV5-4 and TRBJ2-2; D is perhaps TRBD1 (6 bases). The TCR was taken from a woman aged 25 to 39 in good health and CMV-seronegative. The specimen was PBMCs. CDR3 in amino acids: CASSLDGRGAGELFF. As DNA, the CDR3 is TGTGCCAGCAGTCTGGACGGCAGGGGCGCCGGGGAGCTGTTTTTT.